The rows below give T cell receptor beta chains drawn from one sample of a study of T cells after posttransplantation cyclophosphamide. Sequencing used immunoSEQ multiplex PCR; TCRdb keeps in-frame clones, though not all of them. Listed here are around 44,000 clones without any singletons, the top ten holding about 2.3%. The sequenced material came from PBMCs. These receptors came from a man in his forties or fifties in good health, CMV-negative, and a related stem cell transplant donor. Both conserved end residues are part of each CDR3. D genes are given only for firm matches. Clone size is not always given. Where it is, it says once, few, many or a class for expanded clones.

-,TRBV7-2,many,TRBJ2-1,TGTGCCAGCAGACGAGGCCCCTACAATGAGCAGTTCTTC,CASRRGPYNEQFF
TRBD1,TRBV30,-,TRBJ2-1,TGTGCCTGGAGTGTAATTTCGATTTCCCAATATTCGACAGGGGAGCATGAGCAGTTCTTC,CAWSVISISQYSTGEHEQFF
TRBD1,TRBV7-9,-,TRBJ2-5,TGTGCCAGCAGGCGACAGGGCGAGACCCAGTACTTC,CASRRQGETQYF
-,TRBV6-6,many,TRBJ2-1,TGTGCCAGCAGTACAACAGGGTTACCGGCCTACAATGAGCAGTTCTTC,CASSTTGLPAYNEQFF
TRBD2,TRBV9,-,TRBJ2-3,TGTGCCAGCAGCCTACCTAGCGGGGTAACAGATACGCAGTATTTT,CASSLPSGVTDTQYF
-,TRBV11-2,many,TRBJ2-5,TGTGCCAGCAGCGAGGAAGAGACCCAGTACTTC,CASSEEETQYF
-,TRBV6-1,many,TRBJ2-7,TGTGCCAGCAGTGAAAGCTATGAGCAGTACTTC,CASSESYEQYF
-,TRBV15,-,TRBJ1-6,TGTGCCACCAGCAGAGATAGTGATTCACCCCTCCACTTT,CATSRDSDSPLHF
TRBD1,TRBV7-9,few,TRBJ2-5,TGTGCCAGCAGCATCCCGACAGGGCAAGAGACCCAGTACTTC,CASSIPTGQETQYF
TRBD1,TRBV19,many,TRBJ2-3,TGTGCCAGTAGTTCCCGGGGGGACAGGGCGGCAGATACGCAGTATTTT,CASSSRGDRAADTQYF
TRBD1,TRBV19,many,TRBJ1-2,TGTGCCAGTACCTTGGGACAGGACTATGGCTACACCTTC,CASTLGQDYGYTF
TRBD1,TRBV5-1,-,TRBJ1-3,TGCGCCAGCAGCTCGGGACAGGGAAACACCATATATTTT,CASSSGQGNTIYF
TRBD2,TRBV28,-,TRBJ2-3,TGTGCCAGCAGATTACGAGGACTAGCGGGGTTTACAGATACGCAGTATTTT,CASRLRGLAGFTDTQYF
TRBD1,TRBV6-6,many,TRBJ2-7,TGTGCCAGCAGTAATCTCCGGGACAGCGAGCAGTACTTC,CASSNLRDSEQYF
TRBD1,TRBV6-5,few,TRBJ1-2,TGTGCCAGCAGCCGGGGACAGGGTAGAGGCTACACCTTC,CASSRGQGRGYTF
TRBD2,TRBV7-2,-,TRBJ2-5,TGTGCCACTACGAGTTGGGGGGGGGAGACCCAGTACTTC,CATTSWGGETQYF
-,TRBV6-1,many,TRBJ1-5,TGTGCCAGCAGTGGGACAATCGTTAGCAATCAGCCCCAGCATTTT,CASSGTIVSNQPQHF
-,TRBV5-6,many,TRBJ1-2,TGTGCCAGCAGCTTCCAGGGGACCTATGGCTACACCTTC,CASSFQGTYGYTF
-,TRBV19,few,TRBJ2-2,TGTGCCAGTAGTGTTATTAAGAACACCGGGGAGCTGTTTTTT,CASSVIKNTGELFF
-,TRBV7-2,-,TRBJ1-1,TGTGCCAGCAGCACGGAGCCTGAAGCTTTCTTT,CASSTEPEAFF
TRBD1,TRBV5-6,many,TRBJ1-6,TGTGCCAGCAGCTGGACGGACAGGGGAGGTTCACCCCTCCACTTT,CASSWTDRGGSPLHF
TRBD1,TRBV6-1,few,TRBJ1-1,TGTGCCAGCAGTCCGAACAGGGGAAGGACTGAAGCTTTCTTT,CASSPNRGRTEAFF
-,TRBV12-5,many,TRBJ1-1,TGTGCTAGTGGTTTGGGAGGCCCCCACACTGAAGCTTTCTTT,CASGLGGPHTEAFF
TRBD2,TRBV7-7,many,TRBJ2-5,TGTGCCAGCAGCTTAGAGGGCGGGAGCCTACAAGAGACCCAGTACTTC,CASSLEGGSLQETQYF
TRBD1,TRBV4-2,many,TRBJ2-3,TGTGCCAGCAGCTTTGAGACTGGCGCAGGGGGTGATTTAGATACGCAGTATTTT,CASSFETGAGGDLDTQYF
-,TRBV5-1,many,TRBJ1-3,TGCGCCAGCAGCTTACAGGGCTCTGGAAACACCATATATTTT,CASSLQGSGNTIYF
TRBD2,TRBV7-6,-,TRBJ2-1,TGTGCCAGCAGCATACACCCTCGGACTAGCTTGGAGAATGAGCAGTTCTTC,CASSIHPRTSLENEQFF
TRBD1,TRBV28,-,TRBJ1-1,TGTGCCAGCAGTTTAGTTGGGACAGGGCAAGCTTTCTTT,CASSLVGTGQAFF
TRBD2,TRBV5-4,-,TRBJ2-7,TGTGCCAGCAGCTCCGGGCGGGGGACCGGCTACGAGCAGTACTTC,CASSSGRGTGYEQYF
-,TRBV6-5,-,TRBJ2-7,TGTGCCAGCAAAGAGAGGGGGAACTACGAGCAGTACTTC,CASKERGNYEQYF
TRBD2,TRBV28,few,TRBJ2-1,TGTGCCAGCAGTCCAGCCGGGACTACCAATTACAATGAGCAGTTCTTC,CASSPAGTTNYNEQFF
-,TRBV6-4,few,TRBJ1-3,TGTGTCAGCAGCCACAGGGAATCAGACTCTGGAAACACCATATATTTT,CVSSHRESDSGNTIYF
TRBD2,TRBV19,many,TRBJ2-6,TGTGCCAGTAGTATAAGGGAGGGGCGCTGGTCTGGGGCCAACGTCCTGACTTTC,CASSIREGRWSGANVLTF
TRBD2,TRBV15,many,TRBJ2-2,TGTGCCACCAGCAGACCCACTAGCGGGCCGAACACCGGGGAGCTGTTTTTT,CATSRPTSGPNTGELFF
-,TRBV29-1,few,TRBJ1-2,TGCAGCGTTGAAGATGGACGGACTTATGGCTACACCTTC,CSVEDGRTYGYTF
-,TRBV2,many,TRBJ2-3,TGTGCCAGCGGGGGGAGTTCCTTGCGGACAGATACGCAGTATTTT,CASGGSSLRTDTQYF
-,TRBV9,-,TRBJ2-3,TGTGCCAGCAGCGTAGGGCCTGTGGCAGATACGCAGTATTTT,CASSVGPVADTQYF
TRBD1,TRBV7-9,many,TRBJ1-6,TGTGCCAGCAGTCCAGACAGGGGGAATTCACCCCTCCACTTT,CASSPDRGNSPLHF
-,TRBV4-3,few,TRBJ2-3,TGCGCCAGCAGCCAAGACAAGGGGCCAGATACGCAGTATTTT,CASSQDKGPDTQYF
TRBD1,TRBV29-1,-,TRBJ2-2,TGCAGCGTGGCCGGGACAGGGGACGGAACCGGGGAGCTGTTTTTT,CSVAGTGDGTGELFF
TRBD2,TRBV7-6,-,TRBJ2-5,TGTGCCAGCAGCTTAGGGACAGCGGGAGGCAGGGAGACCCAGTACTTC,CASSLGTAGGRETQYF
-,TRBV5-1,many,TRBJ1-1,TGCGCCAGCAGCCCTCTTGCGGACAGCAAGAACACTGAAGCTTTCTTT,CASSPLADSKNTEAFF
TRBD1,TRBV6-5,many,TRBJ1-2,TGTGCCAGCAGCACAGGGGCATATGGCTACACCTTC,CASSTGAYGYTF
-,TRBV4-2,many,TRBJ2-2,TGTGCCAGCAGCCAAGCTGCGGGGGCGGGGTCGAACACCGGGGAGCTGTTTTTT,CASSQAAGAGSNTGELFF
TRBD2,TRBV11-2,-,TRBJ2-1,TGTGCCAGCAGCTTCGGTGGGAGGGTTAGCTCCTACAATGAGCAGTTCTTC,CASSFGGRVSSYNEQFF
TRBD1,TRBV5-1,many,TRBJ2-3,TGCGCCAGCAGCTCAGGGGGCGGGCTCGCAGATACGCAGTATTTT,CASSSGGGLADTQYF
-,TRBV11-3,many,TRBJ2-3,TGTGCCAGCAGCTTAGATTCGGATACGCAGTATTTT,CASSLDSDTQYF
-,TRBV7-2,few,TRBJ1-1,TGTGCCAGCAGCTTAGAGTCGACAGCTTATGAAGCTTTCTTT,CASSLESTAYEAFF
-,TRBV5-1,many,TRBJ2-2,TGCGCCAGCAGCCCCGATTGGGGACAAGTCACCGGGGAGCTGTTTTTT,CASSPDWGQVTGELFF
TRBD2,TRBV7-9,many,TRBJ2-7,TGTGCCAGCAGCTGGGGCGGGGGGGCCTACGAGCAGTACTTC,CASSWGGGAYEQYF
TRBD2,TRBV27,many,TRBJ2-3,TGTGCCAGCAGTCCTGGACTAGTTGGGACAGATACGCAGTATTTT,CASSPGLVGTDTQYF
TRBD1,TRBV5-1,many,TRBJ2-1,TGCGCCAGCAGCTCACCTCGGGACAGGGCAACCTACAATGAGCAGTTCTTC,CASSSPRDRATYNEQFF
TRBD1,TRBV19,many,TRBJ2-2,TGTGCCAGTAATATAGGAACAGGGGTAGCCGGGGAGCTGTTTTTT,CASNIGTGVAGELFF
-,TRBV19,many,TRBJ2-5,TGTGCCAGTAGCGACAGTTCGGTGGAGACCCAGTACTTC,CASSDSSVETQYF
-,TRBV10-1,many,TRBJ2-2,TGCGCCAGCAGTGAGGGACACCTCCTGAACACCGGGGAGCTGTTTTTT,CASSEGHLLNTGELFF
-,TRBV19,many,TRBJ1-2,TGTGCCAGTAGTATCGAGGGGGACTATGGCTACACCTTC,CASSIEGDYGYTF
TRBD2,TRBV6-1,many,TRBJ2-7,TGTGCCAGCATCACGGGAGGATACGAGCAGTACTTC,CASITGGYEQYF
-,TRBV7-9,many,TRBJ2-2,TGTGCCAGCAGCTCTATCACAGGGTTCGGGGAGCTGTTTTTT,CASSSITGFGELFF
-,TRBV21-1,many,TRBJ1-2,TGTGCCAGCGAGGCGAAAGGGGATTATGGCTACACCTTC,CASEAKGDYGYTF
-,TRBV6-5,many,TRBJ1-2,TGTGCCAGCAGTGCCGCTTTGGGGGCTCACTATGGCTACACCTTC,CASSAALGAHYGYTF